The 17 T cell receptor beta chains reported below all come from one sample, sequenced in a study of blood T cell repertoires in COVID-19. Data came from immunoSEQ multiplex PCR; TCRdb stores just in-frame clones and leaves some out. The table includes 80,000 to 100,000 clones, almost 80% detected once. Sequenced material: peripheral blood. The receptor set was obtained from a human donor in a cohort sampled during active COVID-19.

The V and J genes are TRBV4-1 and TRBJ2-1, with D perhaps matching TRBD2 (6 bases). The length of the CDR3 is 14 residues. The V end lost 0 bases, the J end lost 7 bases, and 10 bases lay between the germline ends. Germline CDR1 is MGHRA and CDR2 is YSYEKL. CDR3 amino acids: CASSQDGGTNEQFF. In DNA form, the CDR3 reads TGCGCCAGCAGCCAAGATGGGGGGACGAATGAGCAGTTCTTC.

The chain has TRBV10-1 and TRBJ2-5; 7 bases are shared with TRBD1. The CDR3 extends over 14 amino acids. The V and J ends lost 0 bases and 3 bases, in that order; junction bases with no gene match: 1. CDR1 is WNHNN and CDR2 is SYGVQD in the germline V gene (reference sequence). CDR3 sequence (DNA): TGCGCCAGCAGTGAGTCTGACAGGGAAGAGACCCAGTACTTC. Protein sequence: CASSESDREETQYF.

The chain is built from TRBV4-2 and TRBJ2-3, with TRBD2 matching 12 bases. J gave up 3 bases and V 5 bases, and 9 bases lay outside the gene matches. The CDR3 is 17 residues long. The germline gives CDR1 LGHNA, CDR2 YNFKEQ. Written as DNA, the CDR3 is TGTGCCAGCAGCATGCGAGAGACTAGCGGGGGAACAGATACGCAGTATTTT. Its translation is CASSMRETSGGTDTQYF.

This chain joins TRBV6-5 and TRBJ2-7; D is unresolved. The CDR3 covers 13 residues. Germline CDR1 MNHEY, CDR2 SVGAGI. V was shortened by 3 bases and J by 2 bases, with 8 bases between the two germline ends. The CDR3 reads CASSYNLAYEQYF. CDR3 nucleotide sequence: TGTGCCAGCAGTTATAATCTAGCCTACGAGCAGTACTTC.

Worth noting for this clone: A single base is all that separates this from a far larger clone, so a read error is likely. The V call is TRBV4-2, the J call TRBJ2-7; 11 positions match TRBD2. The V gene's germline CDR1 is LGHNA and CDR2 YNFKEQ. CDR3 length: 15 amino acids. V lost 1 base and J lost 4; bases outside the gene matches: 3. The CDR3: CASSQGLAGTYEQYF. Here the CDR3 DNA reads TGTGCCAGCAGCCAAGGACTAGCGGGGACGTACGAGCAGTACTTC.

In its sample, this clone was seen once. The chain links TRBV27 to TRBJ2-1, with 10 positions matching TRBD2. The CDR3 has 15 residues. Germline trimming cut 6 bases from V and 4 bases from J; bases unmatched to any gene: 6. Germline CDR1 is MNHEY and CDR2 is SMNVEV (reference sequence). CDR3 in DNA: TGTGCCAGCAGGGTACTAGCGGGATTGTACAATGAGCAGTTCTTC. This translates into CASRVLAGLYNEQFF.

This clone has only one observation. The chain carries TRBV5-4 and TRBJ1-1, with TRBD1 matching 7 bases. Looked up from germline, CDR1 is SGHNT and CDR2 is YYREEE (reference sequence). The CDR3 is made up of 13 amino acids. With 3 bases clipped from V and 4 bases from J, the junction kept 3 bases outside the gene matches. The CDR3 DNA sequence: TGTGCCAGCAGCTACGACAGGGTCACTGAAGCTTTCTTT. Amino acid sequence: CASSYDRVTEAFF.

This sequence joins TRBV11-2 and TRBJ2-2; a possible D gene is TRBD1 (6 bases). This CDR3 spans 19 amino acids. The V gene lost 4 bases and the J gene lost 6 bases, with 27 bases spanning the gap. Looked up from germline, CDR1 is SGHAT and CDR2 is FQNNGV. This CDR3 is CASSSIRWGRGATSGELFF. Here the CDR3 DNA reads TGTGCCAGCAGCTCAATTAGGTGGGGCAGGGGCGCGACGTCCGGGGAGCTGTTTTTT.

V and J are TRBV6-5 and TRBJ2-3, with TRBD1 matching over 9 bases. V lost 10 bases to trimming and J lost 4 bases; unmatched junction nucleotides: 9. The CDR3 runs to 14 residues. Germline CDR1 reads MNHEY; CDR2 reads SVGAGI. The CDR3 region has the DNA TGTGCCACCAGGGGACAGGGAGTATCAGATACGCAGTATTTT. Translated, it gives CATRGQGVSDTQYF.

The chain uses TRBV3-1 (or the pseudogene TRBV3-2) and TRBJ2-5, with 7 bases lining up with TRBD1. This CDR3 has 15 amino acids. The V and J ends lost 1 base and 7 bases, in that order; junction bases with no gene match: 9. Germline V gives CDR1 LGHDT, CDR2 YNNKEL (reference sequence). CDR3 sequence (DNA): TGTGCCAGCAGCCAAGTTGCAGGGGGAGCTGGGACCCAGTACTTC. It encodes CASSQVAGGAGTQYF.

This clone came up a few times. The V gene is TRBV19, the J gene TRBJ1-6; no reliable D call. Germline loops: CDR1 LNHDA, CDR2 SQIVND (reference sequence). The CDR3 runs to 13 residues. V lost 10 bases to trimming and J lost 0 bases, with 7 bases between them. CDR3 in DNA: TGTGCCACTAAGAGCTCCTATAATTCACCCCTCCACTTT. Its protein is CATKSSYNSPLHF.

The V and J genes are TRBV24-1 and TRBJ2-1, with TRBD1 matching 7 bases. V was clipped by 9 bases and J by 8 bases; unmatched bases: 3. CDR1 KGHDR and CDR2 SFDVKD come from the germline V gene. The CDR3 runs to 11 residues. CDR3 loop: CATHDRDEQFF. CDR3 coding DNA: TGTGCCACCCACGACAGGGATGAGCAGTTCTTC.

The chain recombines TRBV27 with TRBJ2-7; perhaps TRBD2 as D (5 bases). V was cut by 2 bases and J by 6 bases, with 11 bases left in between. Germline CDR1 MNHEY, CDR2 SMNVEV (reference sequence). The CDR3 consists of 13 residues. CDR3 sequence (DNA): TGTGCCAGCAGTTTAAGGAGCGGCGGCGAGCAGTACTTC. Residues: CASSLRSGGEQYF.

V gene TRBV7-9 combines with J gene TRBJ2-1, with 7 bases fitting TRBD1. Trimming took 3 bases from V and 2 from J; bases not matched to a gene: 1. Looked up from germline, CDR1 is SEHNR and CDR2 is FQNEAQ (reference sequence). The CDR3 contains 14 residues. The chain's CDR3 is CASSLTGPYNEQFF. The CDR3 bases are TGTGCCAGCAGCTTGACAGGGCCCTACAATGAGCAGTTCTTC.

This rearrangement joins TRBV28 to TRBJ2-7; D may be TRBD2 (6 bases). Germline V gene data show CDR1 as MDHEN and CDR2 as SYDVKM. Trimming cost V 2 bases and J 2 bases, with 13 bases left between them. The CDR3 spans 15 residues. The chain's CDR3 is CASSLTGSGPYEQYF. The CDR3 region has the DNA TGTGCCAGCAGTTTAACAGGCAGCGGGCCCTACGAGCAGTACTTC.

The table lists this clone with a count of one. The V call is TRBV6-5, the J call TRBJ1-3, with D unresolved. The CDR3 is 15 amino acids. V lost 0 bases, J lost 0 bases, and 6 bases lay in between. Germline CDR1 and CDR2: MNHEY and SVGAGI. This chain's CDR3 is CASSYSRVSGNTIYF. CDR3 nucleotide sequence: TGTGCCAGCAGTTACTCGAGGGTCTCTGGAAACACCATATATTTT.

This clone has a single count. V and J are TRBV2 and TRBJ2-1, with 7 bases that match TRBD2. There are 15 residues in the CDR3. Looked up from germline, CDR1 is SNHLY and CDR2 is FYNNEI. V dropped 1 base and J dropped 9; count of bases not matched to a gene: 9. CDR3 nucleotide sequence: TGTGCCAGCAGTGAAGTTGGGGGGGGGATTGGTGAGCAGTTCTTC. As protein: CASSEVGGGIGEQFF.